The T cell receptor beta chain under discussion was sequenced for a study of human T cells and chemical hapten exposure (dated by TCRdb to about 2021). In terms of the full investigation: For sensitization, 2% DPC in acetone was applied to a roughly 2 cm by roughly 2 cm area of upper inner arm skin. Patients additionally received weekly therapeutic DPC doses to the scalp throughout the approximately 25-week study period. Patch testing was performed on the upper back with Finn chambers containing 0.01% DPC, and the patch tests were scored after 6 days according to International Contact Dermatitis Research Group standards. The mostly female patient cohort included alopecia areata with under or over 50% scalp involvement, alopecia totalis and alopecia universalis. Libraries were combined into a pool for sequencing, and differences in TCR yield between samples came mainly from small differences in library volumes within the pool. This study followed changes in the peripheral blood TCR repertoire in vivo during primary and secondary sensitization of alopecia patients to the hapten diphenylcyclopropenone (DPC). Blood was sampled from patients pre-sensitization (week 0) and at 2, 6 and about 24 weeks after DPC sensitization. About 28 alopecia patients gave blood for TCR sequencing at one to four time points (pre-sensitization, 2, 6 and 24 weeks). Study-wide findings and limitations: All patients had alopecia, a presumed autoimmune disease, so their immune response might differ from that of healthy individuals. Significantly more large CDR3 similarity clusters were formed by expanded TCRs than by pre-sensitization or healthy control sets, consistent with antigen-driven responses. The number of TCRs above 1 in 1000 frequency did not change with DPC sensitization; there was no evidence of global repertoire structure alterations. After repeated subsampling, the strength of the expansion versus patch-test correlation and the threshold at which it became significant changed. Patch test score was positively correlated with the number of PT1 expanded TCRs, with significance at thresholds 8, 16 and 32 but not at 4.

A word on this clonotype: Its antigen remains undetermined. No qualities accompany the bases; no much larger clone lies one base away.

The library was generated by RACE. Instrument used: NextSeq 500. During library preparation, unique molecular identifiers were attached to individual cDNA molecules so that TCRs could be counted in a quantitative, reproducible way. Both TCR alpha and TCR beta chains were sequenced from each blood RNA sample. In the source study's methods: A median of roughly 98,000 TCRs per sample was observed, with a range of about 23,224 to 690,600. V, J and CDR3 annotation of the TCR reads was performed with the Decombinator software suite. For PS versus PT1 abundance plots, all samples were subsampled to the same number of TCRs (28,000). Expanded TCRs were defined as absent before sensitization and observed at least eight times at the 2-week time point. Clones were called with MiXCR by TCRdb after fastp trimmed the public reads at Q25, and only in-frame beta chains were retained. Rows are combined by CDR3 protein, so each entry shows the most common genes and DNA. In this record, the V and J calls reflect TCRdb's handling and not the investigators' own analysis. Here the sample has about 110,000 distinct CDR3 sequences; about 12% occur a single time. The ten largest account for around 1.7% of the sample.

The time point label, read with the paper, signifies: pre-sensitization, week 0. The treatment or condition tag for this specimen amounts to: therapeutic diphenylcyclopropenone sensitization with weekly scalp DPC. Blood at each patch-test visit was drawn before the patch test was applied. To be eligible, patients had to be aged 18 to 70, diagnosed with alopecia and judged suitable for DPC therapy, while pregnant patients were excluded. Unfractionated whole blood was collected in Tempus Blood RNA tubes, and total RNA was extracted from that blood. According to the germline V gene, CDR1 reads KGHSH and CDR2 reads LQKENI. V is trimmed back by 5 bases and J by 10 bases, and the junction contains 10 bases that no gene match accounts for. From cysteine to phenylalanine, the CDR3 is 14 amino acids long. Just CDR3 DNA is preserved here, 42 bases in frame from base 1.

The source of this sequence is a woman in her fifties or sixties with alopecia areata. Some clones in this sample may be carry-over from other donors' samples. Recombination connected TRBV18 to TRBJ1-1; 10 bases in between match TRBD1. The sample consisted of whole blood, taken in connection with sensitization to the hapten diphenylcyclopropenone (DPC). CDR3 reads: CASSYYRDRGSAFF. In nucleotide form, the sequence is TGTGCCAGCTCATACTACCGGGACAGGGGATCAGCTTTCTTT.